This T cell receptor (beta chain) is from a study of blood T cell repertoires in COVID-19. This clone was detected once. In the source study's methods: From reference gene primer amplification, estimates of nucleated cell counts were derived. Method: immunoSEQ multiplex PCR; TCRdb's copy keeps in-frame clones and lacks some. The V and J calls and clone size are taken from that table; D and trimming were inferred from the DNA. The data hold approximately 310,000 clones, with over 75% observed a single time. V was clipped by 0 bases and J by 1 base, with 9 bases between them. Germline assignment: CDR1 SGHTA and CDR2 FQGTGA. This CDR3 region has 15 residues.

The sample consisted of PBMCs or T cells enriched from blood (not recorded which). The chain carries TRBV7-3 and TRBJ1-1; no definite D call. The TCR comes from a man aged 25 to 40 who had recovered from COVID-19. The CDR3 here is CASSLTGSQNTEAFF. In DNA form, the CDR3 reads TGTGCCAGCAGCTTAACGGGCAGCCAGAACACTGAAGCTTTCTTT.